A selection of T cell receptor beta chains follows, all from one sample in a study of T cell responses to AZD1222 COVID-19 vaccine. TCRdb's copy holds only in-frame clones and misses some; the assay was immunoSEQ multiplex PCR. The table shows just over 90,000 clones, with 85% to 90% occurring only once. The sequencing used peripheral blood, collected 28 days after the second AZD1222 dose. These receptors were obtained from an adult who received the AZD1222 COVID-19 vaccine. Each CDR3 is given with its conserved first and last residue. The order of the fields is CDR3 protein, CDR3 DNA, V gene, D gene, J gene, clone size. A D gene is named only where the DNA matches it firmly. The listing skips clone size in some rows; elsewhere it reads once, few, many or a size class.

CDR3 protein: CASSDESYNEQFF; CDR3 DNA: TGTGCCAGCAGTGACGAATCCTACAATGAGCAGTTCTTC; V gene: TRBV6-4; D gene: .; J gene: TRBJ2-1; clone size: once
CDR3 protein: CASSLARGYGYTF; CDR3 DNA: TGTGCCAGCAGCTTAGCGAGGGGCTATGGCTACACCTTC; V gene: TRBV7-8; D gene: .; J gene: TRBJ1-2; clone size: .
CDR3 protein: CASSLLEYEQYF; CDR3 DNA: TGTGCCAGCAGTCTACTAGAGTACGAGCAGTACTTC; V gene: TRBV3-1/TRBV3-2; D gene: .; J gene: TRBJ2-7; clone size: .
CDR3 protein: CASSPTENTEAFF; CDR3 DNA: TGTGCCAGCTCACCGACAGAGAACACTGAAGCTTTCTTT; V gene: TRBV18; D gene: .; J gene: TRBJ1-1; clone size: .
CDR3 protein: CASSLARTGLLAEAFF; CDR3 DNA: TGCGCCAGCAGCTTGGCTCGGACAGGGTTATTGGCTGAAGCTTTCTTT; V gene: TRBV5-1; D gene: TRBD1; J gene: TRBJ1-1; clone size: .
CDR3 protein: CASRATSGRRNEQFF; CDR3 DNA: TGTGCCAGCAGAGCCACTAGCGGGAGGCGGAATGAGCAGTTCTTC; V gene: TRBV2; D gene: TRBD2; J gene: TRBJ2-1; clone size: .
CDR3 protein: CASGPHWGRGLQLSTEAFF; CDR3 DNA: TGTGCTAGTGGCCCCCACTGGGGCAGGGGCCTACAATTATCCACTGAAGCTTTCTTT; V gene: TRBV12-5; D gene: .; J gene: TRBJ1-1; clone size: .
CDR3 protein: CASSSWLGADTQYF; CDR3 DNA: TGTGCCAGCAGCTCCTGGCTGGGGGCCGATACGCAGTATTTT; V gene: TRBV5-4; D gene: .; J gene: TRBJ2-3; clone size: .
CDR3 protein: CSVSGTLNTGELFF; CDR3 DNA: TGCAGCGTTTCAGGGACACTGAACACCGGGGAGCTGTTTTTT; V gene: TRBV29-1; D gene: .; J gene: TRBJ2-2; clone size: .
CDR3 protein: CASSMHGANYGYTF; CDR3 DNA: TGTGCCAGTAGTATGCACGGGGCTAACTATGGCTACACCTTC; V gene: TRBV19; D gene: .; J gene: TRBJ1-2; clone size: .
CDR3 protein: CASSPGQVVMDGYTF; CDR3 DNA: TGTGCCAGCTCACCGGGACAGGTAGTTATGGATGGCTACACCTTC; V gene: TRBV18; D gene: TRBD1; J gene: TRBJ1-2; clone size: .
CDR3 protein: CASSWTSGRAEPSYEQYF; CDR3 DNA: TGTGCCAGCAGTTGGACTAGCGGGAGGGCCGAACCCTCCTACGAGCAGTACTTC; V gene: TRBV2; D gene: TRBD2; J gene: TRBJ2-7; clone size: .
CDR3 protein: CASSPLRSTGALRYPQHF; CDR3 DNA: TGTGCCAGCAGTCCCCTTAGATCGACAGGGGCCCTTCGTTATCCCCAGCATTTT; V gene: TRBV27; D gene: TRBD1; J gene: TRBJ1-5; clone size: .
CDR3 protein: CASSLFSRGATNEKLFF; CDR3 DNA: TGTGCCAGCAGTTTATTCAGCAGGGGGGCAACTAATGAAAAACTGTTTTTT; V gene: TRBV27; D gene: TRBD1; J gene: TRBJ1-4; clone size: .
CDR3 protein: CASSVALLAGGQNEQFF; CDR3 DNA: TGTGCCAGCAGCGTAGCCCTATTAGCGGGGGGGCAAAATGAGCAGTTCTTC; V gene: TRBV9; D gene: TRBD2; J gene: TRBJ2-1; clone size: .
CDR3 protein: CASSTGLERVGFF; CDR3 DNA: TGTGCCAGCAGTACCGGACTAGAACGGGTTGGGTTCTTC; V gene: TRBV2; D gene: TRBD2; J gene: TRBJ2-1; clone size: .
CDR3 protein: CASSQTGRITEAFF; CDR3 DNA: TGTGCCAGCAGCCAGACAGGGCGTATCACTGAAGCTTTCTTT; V gene: TRBV3-1/TRBV3-2; D gene: TRBD1; J gene: TRBJ1-1; clone size: .
CDR3 protein: CASSQRGQGETQYF; CDR3 DNA: TGTGCCAGCAGCCAAAGAGGACAGGGCGAGACCCAGTACTTC; V gene: TRBV3-1/TRBV3-2; D gene: TRBD1; J gene: TRBJ2-5; clone size: .
CDR3 protein: CASSLTSGAGEQFF; CDR3 DNA: TGTGCCAGCAGCTTAACCTCGGGAGCGGGGGAGCAGTTCTTC; V gene: TRBV7-3; D gene: TRBD2; J gene: TRBJ2-1; clone size: .
CDR3 protein: CASAPRTGVYNEQFF; CDR3 DNA: TGTGCCAGTGCGCCCAGGACAGGGGTATACAATGAGCAGTTCTTC; V gene: TRBV19; D gene: TRBD1; J gene: TRBJ2-1; clone size: few
CDR3 protein: CASGLGQTSVSTDTQYF; CDR3 DNA: TGTGCTAGTGGTTTGGGGCAGACTAGCGTGAGCACAGATACGCAGTATTTT; V gene: TRBV12-5; D gene: TRBD2; J gene: TRBJ2-3; clone size: .
CDR3 protein: CASSEGTVVSGYTF; CDR3 DNA: TGTGCCAGCAGTGAAGGGACAGTGGTGAGCGGCTACACCTTC; V gene: TRBV6-1; D gene: .; J gene: TRBJ1-2; clone size: .
CDR3 protein: CASSPRQGTVQFF; CDR3 DNA: TGTGCCAGCTCACCTCGACAGGGGACGGTCCAGTTCTTC; V gene: TRBV18; D gene: TRBD1; J gene: TRBJ2-1; clone size: .
CDR3 protein: CASRPPLGAYGYTF; CDR3 DNA: TGTGCCAGCAGACCCCCCCTAGGGGCATATGGCTACACCTTC; V gene: TRBV28; D gene: .; J gene: TRBJ1-2; clone size: .
CDR3 protein: CASSPGTSVYTGELFF; CDR3 DNA: TGTGCCAGCAGCCCTGGGACATCCGTTTACACCGGGGAGCTGTTTTTT; V gene: TRBV7-3; D gene: .; J gene: TRBJ2-2; clone size: .
CDR3 protein: CASSLTALRGQAQTSSGNTIYF; CDR3 DNA: TGTGCCAGCAGCCTTACCGCATTGCGAGGACAGGCCCAGACCTCCTCTGGAAACACCATATATTTT; V gene: TRBV6-2/TRBV6-3; D gene: TRBD1; J gene: TRBJ1-3; clone size: .
CDR3 protein: CASRISGRGNEQFF; CDR3 DNA: TGTGCCAGCAGAATTAGCGGGAGAGGGAATGAGCAGTTCTTC; V gene: TRBV5-6; D gene: TRBD2; J gene: TRBJ2-1; clone size: .
CDR3 protein: CAISEEGDTEAFF; CDR3 DNA: TGTGCCATCAGTGAAGAGGGGGACACTGAAGCTTTCTTT; V gene: TRBV10-3; D gene: .; J gene: TRBJ1-1; clone size: .
CDR3 protein: CSASRGYLGVNYGYTF; CDR3 DNA: TGCAGTGCTAGTCGGGGATACCTAGGGGTTAACTATGGCTACACCTTC; V gene: TRBV20-1; D gene: .; J gene: TRBJ1-2; clone size: once
CDR3 protein: CASSFSLAGSGYEQYF; CDR3 DNA: TGTGCCAGCAGTTTCTCACTAGCGGGGAGCGGGTACGAGCAGTACTTC; V gene: TRBV27; D gene: TRBD2; J gene: TRBJ2-7; clone size: few